This T cell receptor (beta chain) emerged from a study of blood T cell repertoires in COVID-19. Looking at the study overall: The United States, Italy and Spain were the sources of the acute and convalescent COVID-19 samples.

Patients from Seattle were sampled longitudinally, starting during active infection. TCRdb's copy holds only in-frame clones and misses some; the assay was immunoSEQ multiplex PCR. The sample contains 250,000 to 350,000 clones, almost 90% of which appear only once. The germline V gene has CDR1 SGDLS and CDR2 YYNGEE. The junction had 7 bases not matched to a gene; V was cut back by 2 bases and J by 5 bases. The CDR3 spans 15 residues. The specimen was peripheral blood. The chain carries TRBV9 and TRBJ2-1; 7 nucleotides line up with TRBD2. This clonotype originated in a woman in her twenties or thirties with COVID-19, enrolled during active disease. CDR3 bases: TGTGCCAGCAGCGTGGGCGGGAGCAGCGACAATGAGCAGTTCTTC. Amino acids: CASSVGGSSDNEQFF. Combining the CDR3 with reference TRBV9 and TRBJ2-1 gives the whole variable domain DSGVTQTPKHLITATGQRVTLRCSPRSGDLSVYWYQQSLDQGLQFLIQYYNGEERAKGNILERFSAQQFPDLHSELNLSSLELGDSALYFCASSVGGSSDNEQFFGPGTRLTVL.